These T cell receptor beta chains were read from a single sample in a study of blood T cell repertoires in COVID-19. The repertoire was sequenced with immunoSEQ multiplex PCR; TCRdb's copy has only in-frame clones and lacks some. The data contain fewer than 60,000 clones, 85% of them singletons. Sequenced sample: peripheral blood. These receptors were obtained from a man aged 60-69 years with acute or convalescent COVID-19. The CDR3 runs from the conserved cysteine through the conserved F or W. Fields, in order: J gene, D gene, V gene, clone size, CDR3 protein, CDR3 DNA. A D gene is named only where the DNA matches it firmly. The listing skips clone size in some rows; elsewhere it reads once, few, many or a size class.

J: TRBJ2-5
D: TRBD1
V: TRBV5-6
size: .
CDR3: CASSFTGGETQYF
DNA: TGTGCCAGCAGCTTCACAGGGGGCGAGACCCAGTACTTC

J: TRBJ1-5
D: .
V: TRBV6-6
size: .
CDR3: CASSYPESNQPQHF
DNA: TGTGCCAGCAGTTACCCCGAGAGCAATCAGCCCCAGCATTTT

J: TRBJ1-3
D: .
V: TRBV9
size: .
CDR3: CASGTRSSGNTIYF
DNA: TGTGCCAGCGGGACACGAAGCTCTGGAAACACCATATATTTT

J: TRBJ1-5
D: .
V: TRBV21-1
size: .
CDR3: CASSIRQDSNQPQHF
DNA: TGTGCCAGCAGCATACGACAGGATAGCAATCAGCCCCAGCATTTT

J: TRBJ1-4
D: .
V: TRBV5-1
size: .
CDR3: CASSRGASGEKLFF
DNA: TGCGCCAGCAGCCGGGGTGCCTCGGGTGAAAAACTGTTTTTT

J: TRBJ1-2
D: .
V: TRBV28
size: .
CDR3: CASSLMGRRNYGYTF
DNA: TGTGCCAGCAGTTTAATGGGGCGGCGGAACTATGGCTACACCTTC

J: TRBJ2-7
D: .
V: TRBV2
size: .
CDR3: CASNRLSSSYEQYF
DNA: TGTGCCAGCAATAGACTATCGAGCTCCTACGAGCAGTACTTC

J: TRBJ1-2
D: TRBD1
V: TRBV18
size: few
CDR3: CASATLPGQGAPHGYTF
DNA: TGTGCCAGCGCCACTTTACCAGGACAGGGAGCCCCTCATGGCTACACCTTC

J: TRBJ1-1
D: .
V: TRBV19
size: .
CDR3: CASSTHTTQNTEAFF
DNA: TGTGCCAGTAGTACGCATACTACCCAAAACACTGAAGCTTTCTTT

J: TRBJ2-3
D: .
V: TRBV15
size: .
CDR3: CATSPGDSGTDTQYF
DNA: TGTGCCACCAGCCCAGGCGACAGTGGCACAGATACGCAGTATTTT

J: TRBJ1-4
D: .
V: TRBV9
size: .
CDR3: CASSVDRGGGKLFF
DNA: TGTGCCAGCAGCGTAGACCGCGGGGGAGGAAAACTGTTTTTT

J: TRBJ2-3
D: TRBD1
V: TRBV24-1
size: .
CDR3: CATRRDRDTDTQYF
DNA: TGTGCCACCAGGCGGGACAGGGACACAGATACGCAGTATTTT

J: TRBJ2-1
D: TRBD2
V: TRBV11-2
size: .
CDR3: CASSQMGLAGEQFF
DNA: TGTGCCAGCAGCCAAATGGGACTAGCGGGAGAGCAGTTCTTC

J: TRBJ2-5
D: .
V: TRBV5-4
size: few
CDR3: CASSLGVAETQYF
DNA: TGTGCCAGCAGCTTGGGAGTTGCGGAGACCCAGTACTTC

J: TRBJ1-2
D: TRBD1
V: TRBV10-3
size: .
CDR3: CAISESTGAVEGYTF
DNA: TGTGCCATCAGTGAGTCTACAGGGGCAGTGGAAGGCTACACCTTC

J: TRBJ1-3
D: .
V: TRBV23-1
size: .
CDR3: CASQRGESGRENTIYF
DNA: TGCGCCAGCCAGAGGGGGGAGTCAGGGAGGGAAAACACCATATATTTT

J: TRBJ1-4
D: TRBD1
V: TRBV7-9
size: .
CDR3: CASSSGTGATNEKLFF
DNA: TGTGCCAGCAGCTCCGGGACAGGAGCAACTAATGAAAAACTGTTTTTT

J: TRBJ2-3
D: .
V: TRBV7-8
size: .
CDR3: CASSPSLLGAGYTDTQYF
DNA: TGTGCCAGCAGCCCCTCGTTGTTAGGGGCTGGATACACAGATACGCAGTATTTT

J: TRBJ2-1
D: .
V: TRBV21-1
size: .
CDR3: CASSKGTASGRARLYNEQFF
DNA: TGTGCCAGCAGCAAAGGGACCGCTAGCGGGAGGGCCAGGCTTTACAATGAGCAGTTCTTC

J: TRBJ2-1
D: TRBD2
V: TRBV18
size: .
CDR3: CASSPRLAGYNEQFF
DNA: TGTGCCAGCTCACCCCGACTAGCGGGCTACAATGAGCAGTTCTTC

J: TRBJ1-3
D: TRBD1
V: TRBV9
size: .
CDR3: CASSASGTGPSGSGNTIYF
DNA: TGTGCCAGCAGCGCTTCCGGGACAGGCCCAAGCGGATCTGGAAACACCATATATTTT

J: TRBJ2-2
D: .
V: TRBV11-2
size: .
CDR3: CASSLNGPRTVNTGELFF
DNA: TGTGCCAGCAGCTTAAACGGGCCTAGGACAGTTAACACCGGGGAGCTGTTTTTT